This TCR beta chain was sequenced during a study of T cell repertoires in cytomegalovirus infection. Study as a whole: Well-studied HLA-B-restricted epitopes and recently identified HLA-C-restricted epitopes of CMV were both used in the study. Public TCR beta signatures marked donors with CMV infection and the matching HLA.

TCRdb reprocessed the reads with MiXCR, giving one entry per CDR3 protein. The data contain about 890,000 distinct CDR3 sequences, less than 40% of them singletons. About this clonotype: Its antigen is unidentified.

There are 13 residues in the CDR3. The V gene lost 6 bases and the J gene lost 4 bases, with 9 bases spanning the gap. Germline V gene data show CDR1 as LNHNV and CDR2 as YYDKDF (reference sequence). General study results and limits: Ex vivo, HLA-C-restricted CMV-specific TCR beta clonotypes prevailed over the rest of the response.

The starting material was cultured CD8+ T cells from PBMCs, obtained from culture after CMV antigen stimulation. The receptor's source is a human donor in good health (CMV status not recorded). Some clones in this sample may be carry-over from other donors' samples. This chain joins TRBV15 and TRBJ1-4; D unclear. The chain's CDR3 is CATRGQHNEKLFF. The DNA for the CDR3 is TGTGCCACCAGGGGCCAGCATAATGAAAAACTGTTTTTT. The full variable domain, in which reference TRBV15 and TRBJ1-4 provide the parts outside the CDR3, is DAMVIQNPRYQVTQFGKPVTLSCSQTLNHNVMYWYQQKSSQAPKLLFHYYDKDFNNEADTPDNFQSRRPNTSFCFLDIRSPGLGDTAMYLCATRGQHNEKLFFGSGTQLSVL.